This T cell receptor beta chain was captured by sequencing in a study of preoperative IRX-2 immunotherapy in early breast cancer. This CDR3 is 15 amino acids long. Germline assignment: CDR1 SGHNT and CDR2 YENEEA. Trimming stripped 3 bases from V and 0 bases from J, with 11 bases between. Treatment defined: preoperative locoregional IRX-2 cytokine immunotherapy. The repertoire was sequenced with immunoSEQ multiplex PCR; TCRdb's copy has only in-frame clones and lacks some. The sample carries about 11,000 clones, around 86% recorded once. This chain joins TRBV11-3 and TRBJ1-1, with D perhaps TRBD1 (5 bases). This sequence was found in a human donor with breast cancer. The starting material was lymph node tissue, obtained before IRX-2 immunotherapy. The CDR3: CASSFLQGMNTEAFF. CDR3 DNA: TGTGCCAGCAGCTTCCTGCAGGGTATGAACACTGAAGCTTTCTTT.